A selection of T cell receptor beta chains follows, all from one sample in a study of blood T cell repertoires in COVID-19. Produced via immunoSEQ multiplex PCR; TCRdb's table is partial and in-frame only. The profile covers around 270,000 clones, with about 87% appearing a single time and under 4.5% taken by the ten largest. Source material: peripheral blood. The receptor set was obtained from a man between 60 and 75 years old who had recovered from COVID-19. CDR3s include the opening cysteine and the closing phenylalanine or tryptophan. D genes are given only for firm matches. Clone size is stated in some rows and not others, as once, few, many or a class when expanded.

v_gene,abundance,d_gene,j_gene,CDR3aa,CDR3nt
TRBV7-9,once,NA,TRBJ2-7,CASSPPVHEQYF,TGTGCCAGCAGCCCCCCGGTCCACGAGCAGTACTTC
TRBV15,NA,NA,TRBJ2-1,CATSRDAVGNEQFF,TGTGCCACCAGCAGAGACGCGGTAGGCAATGAGCAGTTCTTC
TRBV19,NA,NA,TRBJ1-2,CASSIVGEVGYGYTF,TGTGCCAGTAGTATTGTTGGGGAGGTCGGCTATGGCTACACCTTC
TRBV7-9,NA,TRBD1,TRBJ1-2,CASSDPEGQGGYGYTF,TGTGCCAGCAGCGATCCAGAAGGACAGGGGGGCTATGGCTACACCTTC
TRBV10-3,NA,TRBD1,TRBJ2-7,CAISGDRVGEQYF,TGTGCCATCAGTGGGGACAGGGTAGGCGAGCAGTACTTC
TRBV7-7,once,TRBD1,TRBJ2-2,CASSGDRANTGELFF,TGTGCTAGCAGCGGTGACAGGGCGAACACCGGGGAGCTGTTTTTT
TRBV4-2,NA,TRBD2,TRBJ2-1,CASSQDRRRGEQFF,TGTGCCAGCAGCCAAGACCGCCGGCGGGGGGAGCAGTTCTTC
TRBV5-6,NA,NA,TRBJ2-7,CASSFSLSSYEQYF,TGTGCCAGCAGCTTCTCCCTGAGCTCCTACGAGCAGTACTTC
TRBV25-1,once,NA,TRBJ1-5,CASSEGSGYQPQHF,TGTGCCAGCAGTGAGGGTTCGGGGTATCAGCCCCAGCATTTT
TRBV6-1,NA,TRBD1,TRBJ1-2,CASSKGQGASYYGYTF,TGTGCCAGCAGTAAAGGACAGGGGGCGAGTTACTATGGCTACACCTTC
TRBV29-1,NA,NA,TRBJ1-1,CSAKTGSTEAFF,TGCAGCGCAAAAACAGGGAGCACTGAAGCTTTCTTT
TRBV3-1/TRBV3-2,NA,NA,TRBJ1-1,CASSQGSQGFRNTEAFF,TGTGCCAGCAGCCAAGGTAGCCAGGGTTTTAGGAACACTGAAGCTTTCTTT
TRBV19,few,NA,TRBJ2-1,CASMQGLYNEQFF,TGTGCCAGTATGCAGGGCCTATACAATGAGCAGTTCTTC
TRBV6-5,NA,NA,TRBJ2-1,CASTRIGQNYNEQFF,TGTGCCAGCACAAGAATAGGACAGAACTACAATGAGCAGTTCTTC
TRBV25-1,NA,NA,TRBJ2-4,CASSFGGFEAKNIQYF,TGTGCCAGCAGTTTTGGGGGGTTCGAGGCCAAAAACATTCAGTACTTC
TRBV6-5,NA,NA,TRBJ2-3,CAPAIGTGFTDTQYF,TGTGCCCCAGCAATAGGGACTGGCTTCACAGATACGCAGTATTTT
TRBV25-1,NA,NA,TRBJ1-2,CASSKSDRPTDYGYTF,TGTGCCAGCAGTAAATCTGACAGGCCAACGGACTATGGCTACACCTTC
TRBV15,NA,NA,TRBJ1-6,CATSRDRNNSPLHF,TGTGCCACCAGCAGAGACCGTAATAATTCACCCCTCCACTTT
TRBV7-2,NA,TRBD1,TRBJ1-2,CASSMDRVYGYTF,TGTGCCAGCTCCATGGACAGGGTCTATGGCTACACCTTC
TRBV19,NA,TRBD1,TRBJ1-4,CASSTGGFEKLFF,TGTGCCAGCTCAACAGGGGGCTTTGAAAAACTGTTTTTT
TRBV9,NA,TRBD1,TRBJ1-2,CASRGDTGQAYGYTF,TGTGCCAGCAGAGGGGACACGGGACAGGCTTATGGCTACACCTTC
TRBV18,once,NA,TRBJ2-5,CASSPTVGETQYF,TGTGCCAGCTCACCCACAGTCGGAGAGACCCAGTACTTC
TRBV7-2,NA,NA,TRBJ1-5,CASSLQGSYSNQPQHF,TGTGCCAGCAGCTTGCAGGGGTCCTATAGCAATCAGCCCCAGCATTTT
TRBV7-2,NA,TRBD1,TRBJ2-2,CASSPRGTGGIGELFF,TGTGCCAGCAGCCCGAGGGGGACAGGGGGTATCGGGGAGCTGTTTTTT
TRBV5-4,NA,TRBD1,TRBJ2-7,CASSADLQGYYEQYF,TGTGCCAGCAGCGCAGATCTACAGGGGTACTACGAGCAGTACTTC
TRBV18,NA,NA,TRBJ1-3,CASSRSSGNTIYF,TGTGCCAGCTCACGGAGCTCTGGAAACACCATATATTTT
TRBV9,NA,TRBD1,TRBJ2-3,CASTTGGSTDTQYF,TGTGCCAGCACGACAGGGGGTAGCACAGATACGCAGTATTTT
TRBV19,NA,TRBD2,TRBJ2-1,CASSSWGGSAYNEQFF,TGTGCCAGTAGTTCGTGGGGGGGAAGTGCCTACAATGAGCAGTTCTTC
TRBV6-7,NA,NA,TRBJ1-2,CASTYWRDWVKGGDGYTF,TGTGCCAGCACCTACTGGCGGGATTGGGTAAAGGGAGGGGATGGCTACACCTTC
TRBV19,NA,NA,TRBJ2-5,CASSFREGPIAGETQYF,TGTGCCAGTAGTTTTCGGGAAGGGCCAATAGCTGGAGAGACCCAGTACTTC
TRBV5-1,NA,TRBD2,TRBJ2-5,CASSAGGSTKWYF,TGCGCCAGCAGTGCGGGGGGGAGTACCAAATGGTACTTC
TRBV5-1,NA,NA,TRBJ2-1,CASSLGPPYNEQFF,TGCGCCAGCAGCTTGGGGCCTCCCTACAATGAGCAGTTCTTC
TRBV24-1,NA,NA,TRBJ2-5,CATSDLSGQETQYF,TGTGCCACCAGTGATTTGTCAGGTCAAGAGACCCAGTACTTC
TRBV24-1,NA,TRBD2,TRBJ2-5,CATSDLWTDGGEKETQYF,TGTGCCACCAGTGACCTTTGGACAGACGGGGGGGAAAAAGAGACCCAGTACTTC
TRBV7-2,few,TRBD1,TRBJ2-7,CASSLLQGNEQYF,TGTGCCAGCAGCTTGCTACAGGGGAACGAGCAGTACTTC
TRBV11-3,NA,TRBD1,TRBJ1-1,CASSPDRGSRHTEAFF,TGTGCCAGCAGCCCCGACAGGGGAAGTAGACACACTGAAGCTTTCTTT
TRBV11-2,NA,TRBD1,TRBJ2-1,CASSHPRDRGISYNEQFF,TGTGCCAGCAGCCACCCGCGGGACAGGGGAATATCCTACAATGAGCAGTTCTTC
TRBV6-1,NA,NA,TRBJ2-2,CASSESTAGELFF,TGTGCCAGCAGTGAATCGACAGCCGGGGAGCTGTTTTTT
TRBV6-5,NA,NA,TRBJ2-7,CASSNWGEEQYF,TGTGCCAGCAGCAACTGGGGAGAAGAGCAGTACTTC
TRBV27,NA,NA,TRBJ2-7,CASSLFSTESHEQYF,TGTGCCAGCAGTTTATTCTCAACCGAGAGCCACGAGCAGTACTTC
TRBV5-1,NA,NA,TRBJ2-1,CASSSDRSSYNEQFF,TGCGCCAGCAGCTCCGACAGAAGCTCCTACAATGAGCAGTTCTTC
TRBV4-1,once,NA,TRBJ2-7,CASSQVGGSYEQYF,TGCGCCAGCAGCCAAGTGGGGGGATCCTACGAGCAGTACTTC
TRBV27,NA,NA,TRBJ2-7,CASSLQGWFLEQYF,TGTGCCAGCAGTTTACAGGGATGGTTCCTCGAGCAGTACTTC
TRBV5-1,NA,NA,TRBJ1-1,CASFEGGRGSEAFF,TGCGCCAGCTTCGAGGGCGGGAGGGGGTCTGAAGCTTTCTTT
TRBV27,NA,TRBD1,TRBJ1-5,CASSPRTGYGSNQPQHF,TGTGCCAGCAGTCCCCGGACAGGGTATGGGAGCAATCAGCCCCAGCATTTT
TRBV29-1,NA,NA,TRBJ1-4,CSVGQISNEKLFF,TGCAGCGTTGGACAGATAAGTAATGAAAAACTGTTTTTT
TRBV5-6,NA,NA,TRBJ2-7,CASSPGLVVDEQYF,TGTGCCAGCAGCCCGGGACTCGTCGTCGACGAGCAGTACTTC
TRBV18,NA,NA,TRBJ2-3,CASSDWTVTDTQYF,TGTGCCAGCTCAGACTGGACTGTCACAGATACGCAGTATTTT
TRBV29-1,NA,TRBD1,TRBJ2-7,CSVGRAGQGYEQYF,TGCAGCGTTGGCAGAGCGGGACAGGGCTACGAGCAGTACTTC
TRBV2,NA,TRBD1,TRBJ1-5,CASSATGGFNQPQHF,TGTGCCAGCAGTGCGACAGGGGGTTTCAATCAGCCCCAGCATTTT
TRBV4-2,once,TRBD1,TRBJ1-4,CASSPSIGTGDNEKLFF,TGTGCCAGCAGCCCAAGTATTGGGACAGGGGATAATGAAAAACTGTTTTTT
TRBV5-1,NA,NA,TRBJ2-1,CASSFRTADYNEQFF,TGCGCCAGCAGCTTTCGGACAGCGGACTACAATGAGCAGTTCTTC
TRBV9,NA,NA,TRBJ2-3,CASSVGRYSSTRPSTDTQYF,TGTGCCAGCAGCGTAGGAAGATACAGTTCTACCCGCCCGAGCACAGATACGCAGTATTTT
TRBV5-4,NA,NA,TRBJ2-1,CASSLELAGHEQFF,TGTGCCAGCAGCTTGGAACTAGCAGGGCATGAGCAGTTCTTC
TRBV9,NA,NA,TRBJ2-3,CASSAYSEPGRLSTDTQYF,TGTGCCAGCAGCGCATACAGCGAACCAGGGCGTTTGAGCACAGATACGCAGTATTTT